This T cell receptor beta chain is drawn from a study of PD-L1 blockade in urothelial cancer. The CDR3 is 13 amino acids. Germline V gives CDR1 SGHRS, CDR2 YFSETQ. Germline trimming cut 7 bases from V and 4 bases from J; bases unmatched to any gene: 7. This sample's time point: pretreatment peripheral blood. Patients yielded 1 to 8 samples each, pretreatment and on-treatment. Produced via immunoSEQ multiplex PCR; TCRdb's table is partial and in-frame only. The data show about 130,000 clones, with approximately 84% seen just once and 2.5% to 3.5% held by the top ten. This clone was seen a handful of times.

V and J are TRBV5-1 and TRBJ2-5; TRBD1 matches at 7 bases. This receptor was taken from a middle-aged man with urothelial cancer. Sequenced material: PBMCs, taken around atezolizumab (anti-PD-L1) treatment. CDR3 DNA: TGCGCCAGCGGTACAGGGGCGGCAGAGACCCAGTACTTC. It encodes CASGTGAAETQYF. Drawing the rest from reference TRBV5-1 and TRBJ2-5, the complete variable domain is KAGVTQTPRYLIKTRGQQVTLSCSPISGHRSVSWYQQTPGQGLQFLFEYFSETQRNKGNFPGRFSGRQFSNSRSEMNVSTLELGDSALYLCASGTGAAETQYFGPGTRLLVL.